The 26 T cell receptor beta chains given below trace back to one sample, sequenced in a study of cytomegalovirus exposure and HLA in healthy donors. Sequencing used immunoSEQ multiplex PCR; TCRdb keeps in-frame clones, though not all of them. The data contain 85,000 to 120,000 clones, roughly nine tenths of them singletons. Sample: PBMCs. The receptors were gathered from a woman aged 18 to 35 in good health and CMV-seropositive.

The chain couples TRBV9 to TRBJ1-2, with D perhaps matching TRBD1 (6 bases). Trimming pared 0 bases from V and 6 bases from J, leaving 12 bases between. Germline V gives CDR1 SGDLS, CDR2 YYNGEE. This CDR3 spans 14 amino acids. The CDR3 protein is CASSVAQGGDGYTF. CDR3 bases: TGTGCCAGCAGCGTAGCACAGGGAGGGGATGGCTACACCTTC.

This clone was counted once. CDR3 region: CASRGGAMGANVLTF. CDR3 nucleotide sequence: TGTGCCAGCAGAGGGGGGGCGATGGGGGCCAACGTCCTGACTTTC. The rearrangement uses TRBV28 and TRBJ2-6; possibly TRBD2 for D (7 bases). The CDR3 consists of 15 residues. Germline lookup yields CDR1 MDHEN and CDR2 SYDVKM. V gave up 6 bases and J gave up 4 bases, with 13 bases separating them.

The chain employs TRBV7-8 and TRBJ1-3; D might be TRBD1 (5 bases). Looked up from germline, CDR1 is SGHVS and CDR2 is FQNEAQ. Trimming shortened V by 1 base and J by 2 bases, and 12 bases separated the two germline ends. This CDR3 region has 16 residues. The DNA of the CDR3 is TGTGCCAGCAGCTTAGGGTGGCAGGACACTGGAAACACCATATATTTT. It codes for CASSLGWQDTGNTIYF.

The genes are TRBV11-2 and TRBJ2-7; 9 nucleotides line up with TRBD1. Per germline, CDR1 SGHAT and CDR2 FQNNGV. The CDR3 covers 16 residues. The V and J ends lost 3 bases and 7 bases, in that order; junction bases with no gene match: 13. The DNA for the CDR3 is TGTGCCAGCAGCTTCCGCAAACAGGGGGCATCTCAGGAGCAGTACTTC. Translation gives CASSFRKQGASQEQYF.

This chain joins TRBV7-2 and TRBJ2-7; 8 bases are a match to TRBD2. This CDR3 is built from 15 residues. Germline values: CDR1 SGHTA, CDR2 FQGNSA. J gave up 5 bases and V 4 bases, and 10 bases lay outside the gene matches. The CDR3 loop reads CASSYTFSGADEQYF. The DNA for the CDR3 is TGTGCCAGCAGCTACACTTTTAGCGGGGCGGACGAGCAGTACTTC.

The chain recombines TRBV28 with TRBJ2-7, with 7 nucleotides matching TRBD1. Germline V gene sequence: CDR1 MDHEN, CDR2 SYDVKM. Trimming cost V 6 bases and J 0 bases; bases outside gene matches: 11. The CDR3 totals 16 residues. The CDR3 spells CASSPVLGTDSYEQYF. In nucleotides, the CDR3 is TGTGCCAGCAGCCCCGTCCTTGGGACAGACTCCTACGAGCAGTACTTC.

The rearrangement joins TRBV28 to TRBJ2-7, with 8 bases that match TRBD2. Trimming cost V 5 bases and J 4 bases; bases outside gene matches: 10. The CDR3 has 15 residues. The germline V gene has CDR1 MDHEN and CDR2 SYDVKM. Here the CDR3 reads CASSPLLGGDYEQYV. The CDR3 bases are TGTGCCAGCAGTCCCCTCCTCGGGGGGGATTACGAGCAGTACGTC.

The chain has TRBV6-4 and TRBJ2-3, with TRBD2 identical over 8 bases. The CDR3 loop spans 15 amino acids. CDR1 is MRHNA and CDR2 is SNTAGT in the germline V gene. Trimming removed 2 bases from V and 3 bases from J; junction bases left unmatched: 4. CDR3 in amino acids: CASSDSGGSTDTQYF. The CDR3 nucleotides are TGTGCCAGCAGTGACAGCGGGGGATCAACAGATACGCAGTATTTT.

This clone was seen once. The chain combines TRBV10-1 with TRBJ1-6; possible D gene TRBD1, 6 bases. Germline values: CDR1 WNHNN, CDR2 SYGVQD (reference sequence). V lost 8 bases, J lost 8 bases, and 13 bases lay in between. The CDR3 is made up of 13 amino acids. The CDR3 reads CASQGNTDSPLHF. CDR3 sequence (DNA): TGCGCCAGCCAGGGGAATACGGATTCACCCCTCCACTTT.

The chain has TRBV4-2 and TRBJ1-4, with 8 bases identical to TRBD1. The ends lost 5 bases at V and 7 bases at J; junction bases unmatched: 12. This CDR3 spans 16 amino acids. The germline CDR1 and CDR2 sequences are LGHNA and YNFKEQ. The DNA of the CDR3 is TGTGCCAGCAGCTTTGAGGTCGGGACAGGCGGTGAAAAACTGTTTTTT. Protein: CASSFEVGTGGEKLFF.

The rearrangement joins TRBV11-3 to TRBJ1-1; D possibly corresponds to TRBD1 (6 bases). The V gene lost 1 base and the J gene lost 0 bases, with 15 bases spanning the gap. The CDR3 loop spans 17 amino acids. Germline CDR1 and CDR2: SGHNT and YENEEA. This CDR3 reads CASSLAPDSPMNTEAFF. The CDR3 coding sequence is TGTGCCAGCAGCTTAGCCCCGGACAGTCCCATGAACACTGAAGCTTTCTTT.

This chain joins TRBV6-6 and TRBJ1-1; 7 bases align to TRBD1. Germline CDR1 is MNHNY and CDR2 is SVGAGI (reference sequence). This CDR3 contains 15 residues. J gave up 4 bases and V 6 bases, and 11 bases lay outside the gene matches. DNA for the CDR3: TGTGCCAGCAGAAAAATGGGACAGCAGGCCACTGAAGCTTTCTTT. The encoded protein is CASRKMGQQATEAFF.

The CDR3 region is CATSRDGTAYNSPLHF. CDR3 DNA: TGTGCCACCAGCAGAGACGGGACAGCTTATAATTCACCCCTCCACTTT. The V gene is TRBV15, the J gene TRBJ1-6; the match to TRBD1 covers 7 bases. The V gene's germline CDR1 is LNHNV and CDR2 YYDKDF (reference sequence). The CDR3 has 16 residues. J gave up 4 bases and V 0 bases, and 3 bases lay outside the gene matches. The full variable domain, completed using reference TRBV15 and TRBJ1-6, is DAMVIQNPRYQVTQFGKPVTLSCSQTLNHNVMYWYQQKSSQAPKLLFHYYDKDFNNEADTPDNFQSRRPNTSFCFLDIRSPGLGDTAMYLCATSRDGTAYNSPLHFGNGTRLTVT.

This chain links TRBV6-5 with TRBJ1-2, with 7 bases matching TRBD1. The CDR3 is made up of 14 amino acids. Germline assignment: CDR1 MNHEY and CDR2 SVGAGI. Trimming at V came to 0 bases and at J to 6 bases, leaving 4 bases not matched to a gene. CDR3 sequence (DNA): TGTGCCAGCAGTTACTCGGCAGGGGGAGATGGCTACACCTTC. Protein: CASSYSAGGDGYTF.

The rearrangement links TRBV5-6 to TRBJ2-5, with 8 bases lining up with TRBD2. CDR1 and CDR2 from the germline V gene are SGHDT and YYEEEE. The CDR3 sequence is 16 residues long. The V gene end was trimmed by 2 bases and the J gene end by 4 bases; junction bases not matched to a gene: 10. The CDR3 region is CASSFAPAGGRETQYF. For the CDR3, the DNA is TGTGCCAGCAGCTTCGCCCCGGCGGGGGGACGAGAGACCCAGTACTTC.

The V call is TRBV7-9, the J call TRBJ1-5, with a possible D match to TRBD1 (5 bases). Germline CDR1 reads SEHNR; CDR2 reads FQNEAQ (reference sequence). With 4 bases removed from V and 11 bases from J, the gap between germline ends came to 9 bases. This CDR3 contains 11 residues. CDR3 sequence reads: CASSSGGAQHF. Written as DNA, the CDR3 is TGTGCCAGCAGCTCGGGAGGGGCCCAGCATTTT.

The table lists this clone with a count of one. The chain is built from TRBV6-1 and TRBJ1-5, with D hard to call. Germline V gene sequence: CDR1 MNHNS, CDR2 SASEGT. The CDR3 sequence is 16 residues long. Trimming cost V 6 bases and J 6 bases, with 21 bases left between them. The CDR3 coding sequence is TGTGCCAGCAGCGAACTGGGGAGGGAAAAAGGTCAGCCCCAGCATTTT. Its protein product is CASSELGREKGQPQHF.

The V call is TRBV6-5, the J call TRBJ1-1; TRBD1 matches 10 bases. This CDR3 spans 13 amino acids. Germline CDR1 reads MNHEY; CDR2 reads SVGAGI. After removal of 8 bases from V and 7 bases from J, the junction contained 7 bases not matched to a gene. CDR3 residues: CASRPGQGIEAFF. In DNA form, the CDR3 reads TGTGCCAGCCGACCGGGACAGGGGATTGAAGCTTTCTTT.

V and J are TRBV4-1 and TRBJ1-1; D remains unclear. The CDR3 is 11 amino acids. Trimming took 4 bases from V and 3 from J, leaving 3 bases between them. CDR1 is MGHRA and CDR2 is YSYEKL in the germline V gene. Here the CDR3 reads CASSRDTEAFF. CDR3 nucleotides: TGCGCCAGCAGCCGAGACACTGAAGCTTTCTTT.

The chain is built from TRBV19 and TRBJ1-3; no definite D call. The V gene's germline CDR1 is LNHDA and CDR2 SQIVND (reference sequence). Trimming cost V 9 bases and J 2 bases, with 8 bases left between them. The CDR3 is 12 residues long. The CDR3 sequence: CASSFPGNTIYF. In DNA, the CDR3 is TGTGCCAGCTCGTTCCCTGGAAACACCATATATTTT.

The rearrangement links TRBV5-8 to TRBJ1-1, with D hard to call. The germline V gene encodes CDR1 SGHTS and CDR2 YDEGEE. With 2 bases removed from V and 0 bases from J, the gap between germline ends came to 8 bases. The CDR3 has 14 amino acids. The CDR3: CASSFRLMNTEAFF. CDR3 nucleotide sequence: TGTGCCAGCAGCTTCAGGCTCATGAACACTGAAGCTTTCTTT.

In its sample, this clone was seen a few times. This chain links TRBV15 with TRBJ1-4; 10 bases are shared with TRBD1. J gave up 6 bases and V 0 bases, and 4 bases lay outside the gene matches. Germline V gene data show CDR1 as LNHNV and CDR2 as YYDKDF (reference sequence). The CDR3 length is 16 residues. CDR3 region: CATSRDAGTGDEKLFF. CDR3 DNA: TGTGCCACCAGCAGAGATGCCGGGACAGGGGATGAAAAACTGTTTTTT.

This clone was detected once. CDR3 amino acids: CASRGTGRETQYF. The CDR3 region has the DNA TGTGCCAGCAGGGGGACAGGGAGAGAGACCCAGTACTTC. The chain has TRBV27 and TRBJ2-5, with 9 bases that match TRBD1. The CDR3 is made up of 13 amino acids. V trimming: 6 bases; J trimming: 4 bases; junction bases outside the gene matches: 3. CDR1 and CDR2 (germline): MNHEY, SMNVEV (reference sequence).

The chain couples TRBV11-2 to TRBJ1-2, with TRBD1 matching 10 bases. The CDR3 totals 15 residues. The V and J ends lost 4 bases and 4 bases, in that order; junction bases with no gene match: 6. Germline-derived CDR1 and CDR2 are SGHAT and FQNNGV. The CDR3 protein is CASSWGTGEAYGYTF. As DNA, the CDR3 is TGTGCCAGCAGCTGGGGGACAGGGGAGGCCTATGGCTACACCTTC.

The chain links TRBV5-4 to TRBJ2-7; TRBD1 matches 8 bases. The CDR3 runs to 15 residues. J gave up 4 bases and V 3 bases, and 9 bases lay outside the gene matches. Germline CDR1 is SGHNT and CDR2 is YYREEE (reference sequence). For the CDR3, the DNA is TGTGCCAGCAGCTCCAAACGGACAGGGACTTACGAGCAGTACTTC. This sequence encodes CASSSKRTGTYEQYF. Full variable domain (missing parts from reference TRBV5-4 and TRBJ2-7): ETGVTQSPTHLIKTRGQQVTLRCSSQSGHNTVSWYQQALGQGPQFIFQYYREEENGRGNFPPRFSGLQFPNYSSELNVNALELDDSALYLCASSSKRTGTYEQYFGPGTRLTVT.

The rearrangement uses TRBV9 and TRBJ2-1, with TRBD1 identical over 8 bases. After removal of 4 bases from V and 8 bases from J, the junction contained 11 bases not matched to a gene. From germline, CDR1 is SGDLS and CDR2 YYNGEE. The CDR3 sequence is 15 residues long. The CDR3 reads CASSSQGVQADEQFF. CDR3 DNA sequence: TGTGCCAGCAGCTCACAGGGGGTTCAAGCGGATGAGCAGTTCTTC.